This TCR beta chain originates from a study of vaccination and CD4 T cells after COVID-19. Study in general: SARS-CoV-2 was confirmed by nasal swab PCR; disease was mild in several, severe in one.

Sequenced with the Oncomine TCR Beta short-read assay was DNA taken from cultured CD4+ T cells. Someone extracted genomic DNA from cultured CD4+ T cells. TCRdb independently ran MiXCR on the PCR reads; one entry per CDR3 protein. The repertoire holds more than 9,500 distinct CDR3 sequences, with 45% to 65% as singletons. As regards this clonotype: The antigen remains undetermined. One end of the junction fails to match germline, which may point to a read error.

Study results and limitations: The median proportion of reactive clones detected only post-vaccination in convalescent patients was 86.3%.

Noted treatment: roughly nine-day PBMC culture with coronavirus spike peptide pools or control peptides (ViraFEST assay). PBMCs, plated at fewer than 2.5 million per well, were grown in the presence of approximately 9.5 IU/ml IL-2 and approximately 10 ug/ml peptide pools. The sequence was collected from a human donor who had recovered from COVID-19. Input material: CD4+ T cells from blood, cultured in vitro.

CDR3 sequence reads: CAITEGRGDTEAFF. DNA of the CDR3: TGTGCCATCACTGAGGGCAGGGGGGACACTGAAGCTTTCTTT. V and J are TRBV10-3 and TRBJ1-1; 7 nucleotides line up with TRBD1. The CDR3 is 14 amino acids. Germline assignment: CDR1 ENHRY and CDR2 SYGVKD.